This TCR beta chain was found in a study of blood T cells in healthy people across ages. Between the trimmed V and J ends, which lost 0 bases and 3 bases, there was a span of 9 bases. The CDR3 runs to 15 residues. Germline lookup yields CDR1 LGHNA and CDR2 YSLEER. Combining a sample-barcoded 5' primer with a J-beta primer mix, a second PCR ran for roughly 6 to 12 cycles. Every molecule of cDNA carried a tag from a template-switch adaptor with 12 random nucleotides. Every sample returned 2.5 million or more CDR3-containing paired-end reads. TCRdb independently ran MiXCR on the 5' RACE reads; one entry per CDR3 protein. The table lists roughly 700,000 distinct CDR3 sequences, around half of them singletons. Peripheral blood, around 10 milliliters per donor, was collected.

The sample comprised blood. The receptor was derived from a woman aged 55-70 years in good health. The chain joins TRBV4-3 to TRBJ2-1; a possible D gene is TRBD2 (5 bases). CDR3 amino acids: CASSQDPTSYNEQFF. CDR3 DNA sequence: TGCGCCAGCAGCCAAGATCCAACTAGCTACAATGAGCAGTTCTTC.